Below, 8 T cell receptor beta chains from the same sample are listed, as sequenced in a study of shared clonotypes between healthy human individuals. Naive CD8 cells, CD45RO-negative and positively selected for CCR7, excluded terminally differentiated effector memory CD45RA+ cells. The protocol was immunoSEQ multiplex PCR, while the TCRdb copy is restricted to in-frame clones and leaves out a portion. The sample has just over 2,000,000 clones; about 95% are singletons. Sample: naive CD8+ T cells sorted from blood. The source is a man younger than 35 in good health.

The sample holds one count of this clone. The chain carries TRBV19 and TRBJ1-1; 11 bases are a match to TRBD1. The CDR3 loop spans 18 amino acids. V was pared by 4 bases and J by 8 bases, with 18 bases of the junction left unmatched. From germline, CDR1 is LNHDA and CDR2 SQIVND (reference sequence). This CDR3 is CASSNSGQGASRLGEAFF. The DNA for the CDR3 is TGTGCCAGTAGTAACAGCGGACAGGGGGCGTCAAGACTTGGGGAAGCTTTCTTT.

The table lists this clone with a count of one. V and J are TRBV6-1 and TRBJ1-5; D call uncertain. Germline V lookup: CDR1 MNHNS, CDR2 SASEGT. The CDR3 loop spans 15 amino acids. Trimming stripped 1 base from V and 4 bases from J, with 11 bases between. CDR3 sequence: CASSEVRKRNQPQHF. The CDR3 region has the DNA TGTGCCAGCAGTGAAGTCCGCAAAAGGAATCAGCCCCAGCATTTT.

The rearrangement joins TRBV29-1 to TRBJ2-7; 7 bases match TRBD2. This CDR3 has 14 amino acids. CDR1 and CDR2 (germline): SQVTM, ANQGSEA. V lost 4 bases, J lost 7 bases, and 13 bases stayed unmatched. CDR3 amino acids: CSVGGLAAPWEQYF. The DNA for the CDR3 is TGCAGCGTTGGAGGCCTAGCGGCCCCCTGGGAGCAGTACTTC.

The chain employs TRBV16 and TRBJ1-1, with D unclear. Germline assignment: CDR1 KGHSY and CDR2 FQNENV. The CDR3 contains 14 residues. V was trimmed by 5 bases and J by 7 bases, leaving 17 bases between them. The CDR3, as DNA: TGTGCCAGCAGCGACCACAGATTTAATGTTGAAGCTTTCTTT. Protein product: CASSDHRFNVEAFF.

The rearrangement links TRBV13 to TRBJ2-1; D is tentatively TRBD1 or TRBD2 (6 bases each). There are 15 residues in the CDR3. Germline CDR1 reads PRHDT; CDR2 reads FYEKMQ (reference sequence). Trimming removed 5 bases at V and 6 bases at J, with 17 bases between. CDR3 nucleotide sequence: TGTGCCAGCAGCCCGTGGGGGGCCCTATTCAATGAGCAGTTCTTC. Translated, it gives CASSPWGALFNEQFF.

This chain links TRBV19 with TRBJ1-1, with D unresolved. The CDR3 covers 17 residues. From germline, CDR1 is LNHDA and CDR2 SQIVND (reference sequence). Between the trimmed V and J ends, which lost 4 bases and 1 base, there was a span of 19 bases. For the CDR3, the DNA is TGTGCCAGTAGTAGTAAGGGCTTGGTTCCCCCGAACACTGAAGCTTTCTTT. This sequence encodes CASSSKGLVPPNTEAFF. The whole variable domain, filled in from reference TRBV19 and TRBJ1-1, reads DGGITQSPKYLFRKEGQNVTLSCEQNLNHDAMYWYRQDPGQGLRLIYYSQIVNDFQKGDIAEGYSVSREKKESFPLTVTSAQKNPTAFYLCASSSKGLVPPNTEAFFGQGTRLTVV.

The chain recombines TRBV7-2 with TRBJ2-3, with 8 bases lining up with TRBD2. Germline assignment: CDR1 SGHTA and CDR2 FQGNSA. Germline trimming cut 3 bases from V and 1 base from J; bases unmatched to any gene: 6. This CDR3 is 16 amino acids long. Written as DNA, the CDR3 is TGTGCCAGCAGCTTCCTAGCGGGCCGGGGCACAGATACGCAGTATTTT. This codes for CASSFLAGRGTDTQYF.

In DNA form, the CDR3 reads TGTGCCAGCAGCATCGCGGGGTTCCGCTATGGCTACACCTTC. Translating it yields CASSIAGFRYGYTF. The V call is TRBV21-1, the J call TRBJ1-2. TRBV21-1 is termed a pseudogene. This CDR3 is 14 amino acids long.